The clone carrying this T cell receptor beta chain has at least ten counts. Antigen specificity is unknown. Individual cDNA molecules received unique molecular identifiers. TCRdb re-called the 5' RACE reads through MiXCR, storing one row per CDR3 protein. The sample holds approximately 15,000 distinct CDR3 sequences; about 5% are singletons and the top ten take about 6.4%. This record belongs to a study of early T cells in non-severe SARS-CoV-2 infection. Study information: Chains stayed unpaired after sequencing of bulk RNA from unsorted whole blood.

Study-level findings and limits: A preference for anti-spike CD8 responses marked VDJdb matching, which missed private and CD4 specificities.

The source of this sequence is an adult who was a healthcare worker with PCR-confirmed SARS-CoV-2 infection or an uninfected control (not recorded which). Specimen: whole blood, collected at baseline.

CDR3: CASTQGTDTQYF. The CDR3 DNA sequence: TGCGCCAGCACCCAGGGGACAGATACGCAGTATTTT. This sequence joins TRBV5-1 and TRBJ2-3; TRBD1 is a possible D gene (6 bases). The germline V and J ends were trimmed by 6 bases and 3 bases, with 8 bases remaining between them. The CDR3 spans 12 residues. In germline, CDR1 is SGHRS, CDR2 YFSETQ.